A single sample gave rise to the 10 T cell receptor beta chains below, sequenced in a study of T cell changes during pregnancy in multiple sclerosis. Assay used: immunoSEQ multiplex PCR; TCRdb lists only in-frame clones, some missing. In the table there are around 60,000 clones, roughly 92% of which are singletons. The specimen was peripheral blood, collected in the second trimester of pregnancy. These receptors were taken from a female donor with multiple sclerosis, enrolled in a pregnancy study.

CDR3 bases: TGTGCCAGCAGCTTAGGACTAGCGGGAGTGGAGACCCAGTACTTC. Protein product: CASSLGLAGVETQYF. The rearrangement joins TRBV7-2 to TRBJ2-5; 12 bases align to TRBD2. V gave up 1 base and J gave up 5 bases; unmatched junction bases: 2. This CDR3 has 15 residues. Germline CDR1 is SGHTA and CDR2 is FQGNSA.

This clone was seen just once. The chain recombines TRBV30 with TRBJ2-7, with 11 positions matching TRBD2. The CDR3 spans 17 residues. Per germline, CDR1 GTSNPN and CDR2 SVGIG (reference sequence). V lost 1 base to trimming and J lost 2 bases; unmatched junction nucleotides: 10. Written as DNA, the CDR3 is TGTGCCTGGAGTGGGCCGGGACTAGCGGATGGGGCCTACGAGCAGTACTTC. Protein product: CAWSGPGLADGAYEQYF.

The rearrangement joins TRBV18 to TRBJ2-5; TRBD1 might be the D (6 bases). The V end lost 0 bases, the J end lost 4 bases, and 9 bases lay between the germline ends. CDR1 KGHSH and CDR2 LQKENI come from the germline V gene. This CDR3 spans 14 amino acids. The CDR3 region is CASSPPPGVETQYF. As DNA, the CDR3 is TGTGCCAGCTCACCACCCCCAGGGGTAGAGACCCAGTACTTC.

This chain joins TRBV6-5 and TRBJ2-2, with 8 bases aligning to TRBD2. The CDR3 loop spans 15 amino acids. The ends lost 6 bases at V and 0 bases at J; junction bases unmatched: 3. Germline V gene data show CDR1 as MNHEY and CDR2 as SVGAGI. CDR3: CASSRLATNTGELFF. CDR3 DNA sequence: TGTGCCAGCAGCCGACTAGCGACGAACACCGGGGAGCTGTTTTTT.

The gene calls are TRBV19 and TRBJ2-1, with TRBD2 identical over 11 bases. Trimming cost V 5 bases and J 8 bases; bases outside gene matches: 11. The CDR3 is 16 residues long. Germline V gives CDR1 LNHDA, CDR2 SQIVND (reference sequence). In DNA form, the CDR3 reads TGTGCCAGTAGTTTTGAAGGTACTAGCGGGAGTTATGAGCAGTTCTTC. It specifies CASSFEGTSGSYEQFF.

The CDR3 sequence is CAWKTSAHNEQFF. The CDR3 bases are TGTGCCTGGAAGACTAGCGCCCACAATGAGCAGTTCTTC. This chain uses TRBV30 with TRBJ2-1; TRBD2 aligns across 8 bases. The CDR3 runs to 13 residues. Trimming at V came to 4 bases and at J to 5 bases, leaving 4 bases not matched to a gene. Germline CDR1 and CDR2: GTSNPN and SVGIG (reference sequence).

The V call is TRBV5-4, the J call TRBJ2-7, with D tentatively TRBD2 (5 bases). This CDR3 contains 12 residues. The germline V and J ends were trimmed by 0 bases and 9 bases, with 10 bases remaining between them. Germline V gene data show CDR1 as SGHNT and CDR2 as YYREEE (reference sequence). Here the CDR3 reads CASSLERAAQYF. CDR3 nucleotide sequence: TGTGCCAGCAGCTTGGAGAGGGCGGCGCAGTACTTC.

The rearrangement links TRBV19 to TRBJ2-7, with TRBD2 as a possible D gene (5 bases). Germline loops: CDR1 LNHDA, CDR2 SQIVND (reference sequence). Trimming stripped 9 bases from V and 3 bases from J, with 18 bases between. The CDR3 sequence is 14 residues long. The CDR3 is CASAQVSGNYEQYF. DNA of the CDR3: TGTGCCAGCGCCCAGGTCAGCGGAAACTACGAGCAGTACTTC.

The V and J genes are TRBV19 and TRBJ2-7; D may be TRBD1 (5 bases). The CDR3 extends over 13 amino acids. Germline V gene data show CDR1 as LNHDA and CDR2 as SQIVND (reference sequence). Trimming pared 5 bases from V and 0 bases from J, leaving 8 bases between. In DNA, the CDR3 is TGTGCCAGTAGTGTCCAGGGCTCCTACGAGCAGTACTTC. Protein sequence: CASSVQGSYEQYF.

This clone came up once. The genes are TRBV7-2 and TRBJ2-7, with 11 bases lining up with TRBD1. The CDR3 contains 18 residues. V shed 5 bases and J 1 base; nucleotides not matched to a gene: 13. Germline V gives CDR1 SGHTA, CDR2 FQGNSA. Written as DNA, the CDR3 is TGTGCCAGCAGCCCAGGGACAGGGGGATGGAAAGCGTCCTACGAGCAGTACTTC. This sequence encodes CASSPGTGGWKASYEQYF.